A single sample is the source of the 4 T cell receptor beta chains below, sequenced in a study of molecular identifiers for immune sequencing clone quantification. Using its own MiXCR run on the PCR reads, TCRdb lists one record per CDR3 protein. This sample has a few hundred thousand distinct CDR3 sequences, with about a quarter found just once. Material: naive CD8+ T cells from blood, with Jurkat cell RNA spiked in. Noted subset: FACS-sorted CD8+CD4-CCR7+CD45RA+ naive T cells. Receptors were obtained from a human donor in good health. Some libraries in this study had Jurkat cell RNA spiked in.

V gene TRBV7-9 combines with J gene TRBJ2-7; TRBD1 matches at 10 bases. Per the germline V gene, CDR1 is SEHNR and CDR2 is FQNEAQ (reference sequence). Unmatched junction bases numbered 8, after V lost 0 bases and J lost 3 bases. The CDR3 is made up of 17 amino acids. CDR3 DNA sequence: TGTGCCAGCAGCTTAGCACCGGGGACAGGGGCACTCTACGAGCAGTACTTC. Its protein is CASSLAPGTGALYEQYF. The whole variable domain, filled in from reference TRBV7-9 and TRBJ2-7, reads DTGVSQNPRHKITKRGQNVTFRCDPISEHNRLYWYRQTLGQGPEFLTYFQNEAQLEKSRLLSDRFSAERPKGSFSTLEIQRTEQGDSAMYLCASSLAPGTGALYEQYFGPGTRLTVT.

A few counts support this clonotype. This CDR3 reads CASSQDLAPGTEAFF. CDR3 nucleotides: TGCGCCAGCAGCCAAGATTTGGCTCCGGGGACTGAAGCTTTCTTT. The rearrangement links TRBV4-3 to TRBJ1-1; D gene uncertain. The germline CDR1 and CDR2 sequences are LGHNA and YSLEER. The CDR3 runs 15 residues. Trimming shortened V by 0 bases and J by 5 bases, and 13 bases separated the two germline ends.

In this sample, this clonotype turned up a few times. A much larger clone differs from this one at a single base, so this may be a read error. The chain employs TRBV7-2 and TRBJ2-3; 8 bases line up with TRBD2. Germline-derived CDR1 and CDR2 are SGHTA and FQGNSA. This CDR3 is built from 15 residues. CDR3 loop: CASSISGSLTDTRYF. Written as DNA, the CDR3 is TGTGCCAGCAGCATCAGCGGGAGTTTAACAGATACGCGGTATTTT.

This clonotype occurred many times. This chain uses TRBV29-1 with TRBJ2-3, with D perhaps matching TRBD1 (6 bases). Trimming cost V 1 base and J 3 bases, with 11 bases left between them. Germline loops: CDR1 SQVTM, CDR2 ANQGSEA. The length of the CDR3 is 14 residues. As DNA, the CDR3 is TGCAGCGTTGAAGTGGGGCAGGGGACAGATACGCAGTATTTT. It yields the protein CSVEVGQGTDTQYF.